A selection of T cell receptor beta chains follows, all from one sample in a study of blood T cell repertoires in COVID-19. Method: immunoSEQ multiplex PCR; TCRdb's copy keeps in-frame clones and lacks some. Here the sample spans around 130,000 clones, approximately 85% being singletons. Sequenced input: PBMCs or T cells enriched from blood (not recorded which). The receptors were sampled from a woman between 50 and 59 years old with acute COVID-19. Both conserved end residues are part of each CDR3.

TRBV7-9	TRBJ2-5	CASSLAASGGSETQYF
TRBV5-6	TRBJ2-5	CASSLRETQYF
TRBV19	TRBJ2-7	CASSSSTSGAYEQYF
TRBV11-2	TRBJ1-2	CASSLVGPGSDGYTF
TRBV20-1	TRBJ2-1	CSASGRGQVAGVGNEQFF
TRBV7-2	TRBJ2-7	CASSPSPGQKYEQYF
TRBV5-4	TRBJ1-2	CASIVQGSDGYTF
TRBV7-6	TRBJ2-3	CASSPSRTKDTQYF
TRBV24-1	TRBJ1-5	CATSDSDQPQHF
TRBV6-2/TRBV6-3	TRBJ2-1	CASRPGLASGEQFF
TRBV11-3	TRBJ2-2	CASSLVTTNTGELFF
TRBV28	TRBJ1-4	CASTFRVGSEKLFF
TRBV13	TRBJ2-2	CAGQLSGGDTGELFF
TRBV24-1	TRBJ2-5	CATSDPRTGQETQYF
TRBV7-9	TRBJ2-3	CATNRVGVAMTQYF
TRBV12-2	TRBJ1-3	CASRFQGAPGNTIYF
TRBV2	TRBJ1-1	CASSEFRGMTEAFF
TRBV28	TRBJ1-5	CASRVFLGGWQPQHF